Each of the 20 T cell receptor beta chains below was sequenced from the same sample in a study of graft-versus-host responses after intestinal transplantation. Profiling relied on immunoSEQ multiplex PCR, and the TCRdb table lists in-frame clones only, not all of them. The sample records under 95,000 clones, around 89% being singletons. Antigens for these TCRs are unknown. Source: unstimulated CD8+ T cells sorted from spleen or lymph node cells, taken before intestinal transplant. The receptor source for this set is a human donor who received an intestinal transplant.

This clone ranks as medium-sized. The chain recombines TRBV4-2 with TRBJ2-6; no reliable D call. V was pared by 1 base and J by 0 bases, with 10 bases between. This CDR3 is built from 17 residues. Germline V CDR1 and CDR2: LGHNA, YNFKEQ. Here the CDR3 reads CASSQGGSHSGANVLTF. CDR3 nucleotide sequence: TGTGCCAGCAGCCAAGGCGGTAGCCACTCTGGGGCCAACGTCCTGACTTTC.

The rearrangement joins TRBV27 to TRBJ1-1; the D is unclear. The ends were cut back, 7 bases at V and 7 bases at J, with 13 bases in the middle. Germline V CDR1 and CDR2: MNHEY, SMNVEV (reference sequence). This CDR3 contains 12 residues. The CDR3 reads CASTGFEGEAFF. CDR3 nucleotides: TGTGCCAGCACGGGATTTGAGGGTGAAGCTTTCTTT.

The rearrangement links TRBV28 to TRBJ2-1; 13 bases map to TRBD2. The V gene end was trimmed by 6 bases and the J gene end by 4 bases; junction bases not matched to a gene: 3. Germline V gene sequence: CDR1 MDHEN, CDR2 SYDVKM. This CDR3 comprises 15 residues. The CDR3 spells CASSPTSGGYNEQFF. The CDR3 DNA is TGTGCCAGCAGCCCGACTAGCGGGGGGTACAATGAGCAGTTCTTC.

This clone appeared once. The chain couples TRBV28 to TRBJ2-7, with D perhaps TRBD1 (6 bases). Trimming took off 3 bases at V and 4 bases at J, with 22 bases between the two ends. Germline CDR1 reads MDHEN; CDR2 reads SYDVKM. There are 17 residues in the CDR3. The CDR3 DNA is TGTGCCAGCAGTTTTTGGGGTACCAGGGGCTCTTATTACGAGCAGTACTTC. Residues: CASSFWGTRGSYYEQYF.

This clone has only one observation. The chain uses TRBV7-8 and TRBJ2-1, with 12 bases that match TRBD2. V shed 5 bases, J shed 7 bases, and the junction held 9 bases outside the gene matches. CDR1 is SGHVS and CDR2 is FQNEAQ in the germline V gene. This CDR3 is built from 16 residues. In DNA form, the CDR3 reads TGTGCCAGCAGCGTCGGGTCGACTAGCGGGGGAAATGAGCAGTTCTTC. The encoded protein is CASSVGSTSGGNEQFF.

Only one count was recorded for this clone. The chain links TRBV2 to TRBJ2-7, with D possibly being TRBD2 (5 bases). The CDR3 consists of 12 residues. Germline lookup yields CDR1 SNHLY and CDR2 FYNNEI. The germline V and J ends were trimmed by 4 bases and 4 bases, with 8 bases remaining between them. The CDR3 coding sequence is TGTGCCAGCAGTGCGAGGAGGTACGAGCAGTACTTC. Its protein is CASSARRYEQYF.

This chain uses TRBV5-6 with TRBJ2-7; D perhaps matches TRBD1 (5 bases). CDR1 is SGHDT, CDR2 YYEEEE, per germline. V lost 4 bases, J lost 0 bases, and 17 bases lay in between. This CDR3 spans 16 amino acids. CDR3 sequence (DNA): TGTGCCAGCAGCCTTACCCAGGACATTTCCTCCTACGAGCAGTACTTC. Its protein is CASSLTQDISSYEQYF.

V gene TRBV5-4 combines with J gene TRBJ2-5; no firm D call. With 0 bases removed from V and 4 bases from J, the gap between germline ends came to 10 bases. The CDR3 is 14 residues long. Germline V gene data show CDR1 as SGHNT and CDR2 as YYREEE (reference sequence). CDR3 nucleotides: TGTGCCAGCAGCTTGGGCGACTCGACAGAGACCCAGTACTTC. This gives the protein CASSLGDSTETQYF.

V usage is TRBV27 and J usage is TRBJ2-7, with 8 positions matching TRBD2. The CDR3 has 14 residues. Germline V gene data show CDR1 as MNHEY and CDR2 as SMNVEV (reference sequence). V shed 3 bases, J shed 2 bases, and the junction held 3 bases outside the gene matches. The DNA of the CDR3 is TGTGCCAGCAGTTTTGGGCGGGGGGCCTACGAGCAGTACTTC. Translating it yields CASSFGRGAYEQYF.

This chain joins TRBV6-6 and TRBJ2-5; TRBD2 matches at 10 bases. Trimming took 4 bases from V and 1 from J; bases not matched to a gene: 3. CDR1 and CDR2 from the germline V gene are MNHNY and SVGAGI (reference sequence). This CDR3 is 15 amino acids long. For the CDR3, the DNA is TGTGCCAGCAGTTCGGAGCGGGAGGGCCAAGAGACCCAGTACTTC. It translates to CASSSEREGQETQYF.

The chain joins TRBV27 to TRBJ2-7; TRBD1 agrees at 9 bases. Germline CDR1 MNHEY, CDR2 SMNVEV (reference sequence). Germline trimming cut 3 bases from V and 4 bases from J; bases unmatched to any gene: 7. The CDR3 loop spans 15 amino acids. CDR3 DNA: TGTGCCAGCAGTTTGCTCGGGACAGGGTTTTACGAGCAGTACTTC. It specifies CASSLLGTGFYEQYF.

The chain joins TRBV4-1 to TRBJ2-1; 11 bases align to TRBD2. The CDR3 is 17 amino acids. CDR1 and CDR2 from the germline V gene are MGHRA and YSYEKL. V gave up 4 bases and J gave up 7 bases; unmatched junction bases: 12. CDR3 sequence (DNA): TGCGCCAGCAGCCCTTACCCGCTAGCGGGGGGCAGGAATGAGCAGTTCTTC. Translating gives CASSPYPLAGGRNEQFF.

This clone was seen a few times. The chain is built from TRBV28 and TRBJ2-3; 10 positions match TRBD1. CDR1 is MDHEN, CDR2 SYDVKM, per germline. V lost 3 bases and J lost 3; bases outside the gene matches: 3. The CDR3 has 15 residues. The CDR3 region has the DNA TGTGCCAGCAGTTTTGGACAGGGGGAAACAGATACGCAGTATTTT. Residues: CASSFGQGETDTQYF.

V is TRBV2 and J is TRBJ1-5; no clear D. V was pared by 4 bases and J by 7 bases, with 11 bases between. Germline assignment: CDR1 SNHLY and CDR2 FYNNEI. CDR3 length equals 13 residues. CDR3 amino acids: CASSGEGRQPQHF. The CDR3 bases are TGTGCCAGCAGTGGGGAGGGAAGACAGCCCCAGCATTTT. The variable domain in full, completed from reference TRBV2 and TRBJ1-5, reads EPEVTQTPSHQVTQMGQEVILRCVPISNHLYFYWYRQILGQKVEFLVSFYNNEISEKSEIFDDQFSVERPDGSNFTLKIRSTKLEDSAMYFCASSGEGRQPQHFGDGTRLSIL.

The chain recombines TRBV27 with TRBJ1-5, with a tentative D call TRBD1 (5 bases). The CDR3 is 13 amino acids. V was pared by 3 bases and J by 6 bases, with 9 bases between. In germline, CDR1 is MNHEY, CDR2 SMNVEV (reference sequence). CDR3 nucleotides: TGTGCCAGCAGTTTTGGGGCGGTTCAGCCCCAGCATTTT. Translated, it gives CASSFGAVQPQHF.

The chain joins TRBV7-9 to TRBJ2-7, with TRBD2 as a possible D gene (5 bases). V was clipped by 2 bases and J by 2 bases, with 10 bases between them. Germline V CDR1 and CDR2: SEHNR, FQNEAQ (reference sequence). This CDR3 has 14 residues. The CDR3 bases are TGTGCCAGCAGCTTACCGGGGTCAGCCTACGAGCAGTACTTC. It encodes CASSLPGSAYEQYF.

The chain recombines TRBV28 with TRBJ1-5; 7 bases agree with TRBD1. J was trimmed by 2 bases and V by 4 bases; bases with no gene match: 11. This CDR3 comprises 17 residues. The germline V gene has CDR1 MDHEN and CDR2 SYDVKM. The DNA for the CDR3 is TGTGCCAGCAGTTCTACCCCGACAGGGAATGGCAATCAGCCCCAGCATTTT. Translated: CASSSTPTGNGNQPQHF.

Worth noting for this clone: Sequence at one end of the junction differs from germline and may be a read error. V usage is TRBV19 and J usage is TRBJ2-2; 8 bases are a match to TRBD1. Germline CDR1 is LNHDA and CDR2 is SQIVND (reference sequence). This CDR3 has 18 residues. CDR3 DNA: TGTGCCAGTAGTATGACCGGGACAGGCCGAATTAACACCAGGGAGCTGTTTTTT. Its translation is CASSMTGTGRINTRELFF.

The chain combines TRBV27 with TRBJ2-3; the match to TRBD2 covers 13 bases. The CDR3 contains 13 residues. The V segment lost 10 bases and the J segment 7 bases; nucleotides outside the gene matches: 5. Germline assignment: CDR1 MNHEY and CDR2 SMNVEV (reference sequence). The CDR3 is CATGTSGKYTQYF. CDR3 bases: TGTGCCACCGGGACTAGCGGGAAATATACGCAGTATTTT.

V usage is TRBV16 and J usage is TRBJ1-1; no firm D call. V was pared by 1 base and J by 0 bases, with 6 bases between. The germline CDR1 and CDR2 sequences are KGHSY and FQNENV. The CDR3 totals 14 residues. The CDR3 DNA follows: TGTGCCAGCAGCCAATTTGGAGTGAACACTGAAGCTTTCTTT. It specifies CASSQFGVNTEAFF.